The 16 T cell receptor beta chains given below trace back to one sample, sequenced in a study of control samples from healthy donors and cancer patients. Data came from immunoSEQ multiplex PCR; TCRdb stores just in-frame clones and leaves some out. Among about 71,000 clones, 89% were seen once, and the ten largest hold under 20%. Sequencing was carried out using PBMCs. The origin of the receptors is a man aged 55 to 70 with lung cancer.

The gene calls are TRBV25-1 and TRBJ1-5, with 7 nucleotides matching TRBD1. There are 16 residues in the CDR3. With 3 bases clipped from V and 3 bases from J, the junction kept 8 bases outside the gene matches. Germline CDR1 is MGHDK and CDR2 is SYGVNS. For the CDR3, the DNA is TGTGCCAGCAGTGAGGAAACAGGGGCGACCAATCAGCCCCAGCATTTT. Protein product: CASSEETGATNQPQHF. The variable domain in full, completed from reference TRBV25-1 and TRBJ1-5, reads EADIYQTPRYLVIGTGKKITLECSQTMGHDKMYWYQQDPGMELHLIHYSYGVNSTEKGDLSSESTVSRIRTEHFPLTLESARPSHTSQYLCASSEETGATNQPQHFGDGTRLSIL.

The chain joins TRBV12-5 to TRBJ2-5; D might be TRBD2 (6 bases). The CDR3 has 19 residues. CDR1 and CDR2 from the germline V gene are LGHNT and FRNRAP. Between the trimmed V and J ends, which lost 0 bases and 4 bases, there was a span of 24 bases. The CDR3 sequence: CASGLVIDGTSTIAETQYF. CDR3 DNA: TGTGCTAGTGGTTTGGTAATAGATGGGACTTCGACGATAGCAGAGACCCAGTACTTC. Combining the CDR3 with reference TRBV12-5 and TRBJ2-5 gives the whole variable domain DARVTQTPRHKVTEMGQEVTMRCQPILGHNTVFWYRQTMMQGLELLAYFRNRAPLDDSGMPKDRFSAEMPDATLATLKIQPSEPRDSAVYFCASGLVIDGTSTIAETQYFGPGTRLLVL.

This chain links TRBV11-3 with TRBJ2-1; no clear D. In germline, CDR1 is SGHNT, CDR2 YENEEA. Trimming took 5 bases from V and 2 from J, leaving 13 bases between them. The CDR3 is 15 residues long. The DNA of the CDR3 is TGTGCCAGCAGCCCCCTCCCCCTACCCTACAATGAGCAGTTCTTC. Residues: CASSPLPLPYNEQFF. Full variable domain (missing parts from reference TRBV11-3 and TRBJ2-1): EAGVVQSPRYKIIEKKQPVAFWCNPISGHNTLYWYLQNLGQGPELLIRYENEEAVDDSQLPKDRFSAERLKGVDSTLKIQPAELGDSAVYLCASSPLPLPYNEQFFGPGTRLTVL.

The CDR3 protein is CASSPTSGKLVGQPQHF. CDR3 coding DNA: TGTGCCAGCAGCCCTACTTCAGGGAAGCTAGTGGGTCAGCCCCAGCATTTT. The chain joins TRBV27 to TRBJ1-5, with D tentatively TRBD1 (5 bases). Germline values: CDR1 MNHEY, CDR2 SMNVEV (reference sequence). V dropped 6 bases and J dropped 6 bases, with 24 bases sitting between them. The CDR3 consists of 17 residues.

V and J are TRBV6-4 and TRBJ2-3; possible D gene TRBD2, 7 bases. With 4 bases removed from V and 1 base from J, the gap between germline ends came to 15 bases. The CDR3 loop spans 16 amino acids. The germline V gene has CDR1 MRHNA and CDR2 SNTAGT. The CDR3 nucleotides are TGTGCCAGCAGTGCCCATGGGGGGGCTGGCACAGATACGCAGTATTTT. This translates into CASSAHGGAGTDTQYF.

The chain employs TRBV19 and TRBJ1-2, with TRBD1 identical over 7 bases. The CDR3 sequence is 12 residues long. J gave up 4 bases and V 6 bases, and 2 bases lay outside the gene matches. The germline gives CDR1 LNHDA, CDR2 SQIVND (reference sequence). The CDR3 here is CASRRDSYGYTF. The CDR3 DNA follows: TGTGCCAGTAGGAGGGACAGCTATGGCTACACCTTC.

The gene calls are TRBV7-2 and TRBJ2-2, with 7 bases matching TRBD2. Germline-derived CDR1 and CDR2 are SGHTA and FQGNSA. This CDR3 has 15 amino acids. The junction had 6 bases not matched to a gene; V was cut back by 1 base and J by 7 bases. The CDR3 DNA reads TGTGCCAGCAGCTTAGAAGCAGCGGGGATCGGGGAGCTGTTTTTT. This gives the protein CASSLEAAGIGELFF.

This chain uses TRBV6-5 with TRBJ1-5; 10 bases are shared with TRBD1. Germline V gene data show CDR1 as MNHEY and CDR2 as SVGAGI. The CDR3 has 15 residues. Trimming cost V 6 bases and J 2 bases; bases outside gene matches: 4. Written as DNA, the CDR3 is TGTGCCAGCAGACCCGGGACAGGGGGCAATCAGCCCCAGCATTTT. It is translated as CASRPGTGGNQPQHF.

The CDR3 DNA reads as TGCGCCAGCAGTGAAAGACTAGCAGGCAATGAGCAGTTCTTC. Encoded protein: CASSERLAGNEQFF. The rearrangement links TRBV10-1 to TRBJ2-1, with TRBD2 identical over 7 bases. Germline V CDR1 and CDR2: WNHNN, SYGVQD (reference sequence). The CDR3 contains 14 residues. V trimming: 3 bases; J trimming: 6 bases; junction bases outside the gene matches: 5.

This clone was found once. The J gene is TRBJ1-4, the V gene TRBV6-6, with 10 nucleotides matching TRBD1. J lost 7 bases, V lost 7 bases, and 6 bases had no gene match. In germline, CDR1 is MNHNY, CDR2 SVGAGI (reference sequence). The CDR3 extends over 14 amino acids. DNA for the CDR3: TGTGCCAGCAACAGAGACAGGGGGCTTGAAAAACTGTTTTTT. Translated, it gives CASNRDRGLEKLFF.

The rearrangement links TRBV7-3 to TRBJ2-5, with 11 bases matching TRBD2. With V trimmed by 5 bases and J by 2 bases, 1 base remained unmatched. This CDR3 region has 14 residues. The germline V gene encodes CDR1 SGHTA and CDR2 FQGTGA. Here the CDR3 DNA reads TGTGCCAGCAGCCGACTAGCGGGGCAAGAGACCCAGTACTTC. Protein: CASSRLAGQETQYF.

V is TRBV5-1 and J is TRBJ1-1; D gene unclear. The CDR3 length is 13 residues. Per germline, CDR1 SGHRS and CDR2 YFSETQ. V was pared by 4 bases and J by 1 base, with 8 bases between. The CDR3 loop reads CASSLLENTEAFF. The CDR3 region has the DNA TGCGCCAGCAGCCTACTCGAGAACACTGAAGCTTTCTTT.

The chain is built from TRBV30 and TRBJ1-6, with a possible D match to TRBD1 (5 bases). CDR3 length equals 14 residues. V dropped 3 bases and J dropped 10 bases, with 16 bases sitting between them. From germline, CDR1 is GTSNPN and CDR2 SVGIG (reference sequence). CDR3 region: CAWSRAGPVSPLHF. DNA for the CDR3: TGTGCCTGGAGCAGGGCAGGGCCTGTATCACCCCTCCACTTT.

The rearrangement joins TRBV7-8 to TRBJ1-1; D gene uncertain. Trimming took off 2 bases at V and 2 bases at J, with 15 bases between the two ends. CDR1 and CDR2 from the germline V gene are SGHVS and FQNEAQ. The CDR3 covers 16 residues. CDR3 loop: CASSLYKLGANTEAFF. The CDR3 nucleotides are TGTGCCAGCAGCTTATATAAACTAGGCGCAAACACTGAAGCTTTCTTT.

This clone has a single count. The chain is built from TRBV9 and TRBJ2-2; 7 bases agree with TRBD1. The germline CDR1 and CDR2 sequences are SGDLS and YYNGEE. V lost 1 base, J lost 3 bases, and 6 bases stayed unmatched. This CDR3 is built from 16 residues. The CDR3 spells CASSVSHRGYTGELFF. The DNA of the CDR3 is TGTGCCAGCAGCGTAAGCCACAGGGGTTACACCGGGGAGCTGTTTTTT.

In DNA, the CDR3 is TGCGCCAGCAGCCCAGAGCTGGCCAAAAACATTCAGTACTTC. Translating gives CASSPELAKNIQYF. The genes are TRBV10-1 and TRBJ2-4; D gene unclear. The germline V gene encodes CDR1 WNHNN and CDR2 SYGVQD (reference sequence). The CDR3 runs 14 residues. V was shortened by 6 bases and J by 1 base, with 10 bases between the two germline ends.